This is a list of T cell receptor beta chains from one sample in a study of cytomegalovirus exposure and HLA in healthy donors. The data were produced by immunoSEQ multiplex PCR, yet TCRdb's version contains in-frame clones alone and is incomplete. The repertoire holds about 130,000 clones, 78% seen once, with 3.6% in the top ten. The sample comprised PBMCs. The source of these receptors is a man in his forties or fifties in good health and CMV-seronegative. Both conserved end residues are part of each CDR3. A D gene is named only where the DNA matches it firmly. Some rows have no size entry. The others give once, few or many, or a class for an expanded clone.

v_call	clone_size	d_call	j_call	cdr3_aa	cdr3_nt
TRBV6-5	few	.	TRBJ2-2	CASLESRGAGELFF	TGTGCCAGCCTAGAGTCCCGGGGAGCCGGGGAGCTGTTTTTT
TRBV27	.	.	TRBJ1-5	CASSFSGVGQPQHF	TGTGCCAGCAGTTTCAGCGGTGTGGGGCAGCCCCAGCATTTT
TRBV9	.	.	TRBJ2-5	CASSETDSQETQYF	TGTGCCAGCAGCGAAACAGACAGCCAAGAGACCCAGTACTTC
TRBV6-5	few	.	TRBJ1-6	CASSPPGHNNSPLHF	TGTGCCAGCAGTCCCCCGGGACACAATAATTCACCCCTCCACTTT
TRBV6-6	.	.	TRBJ2-3	CASSYPRQTTDTQYF	TGTGCCAGCAGTTACCCACGACAGACCACAGATACGCAGTATTTT
TRBV16	.	TRBD1	TRBJ1-1	CASSHDTGDTEAFF	TGTGCCAGCAGCCACGATACAGGGGACACTGAAGCTTTCTTT
TRBV11-2	.	TRBD1	TRBJ1-2	CATTRTGQGYTF	TGTGCCACAACACGGACAGGGCAGGGCTACACCTTC
TRBV28	few	TRBD2	TRBJ2-2	CASTGGGANTGELFF	TGTGCCAGCACGGGCGGGGGAGCGAACACCGGGGAGCTGTTTTTT
TRBV21-1	.	.	TRBJ2-7	CASSKTSGVLAEEQYF	TGTGCCAGCAGCAAAACTAGCGGGGTCTTGGCGGAAGAGCAGTACTTC
TRBV5-4	.	TRBD1	TRBJ2-1	CASSGDRAAEQFF	TGTGCCAGCAGCGGCGACAGGGCGGCTGAGCAGTTCTTC
TRBV5-4	.	.	TRBJ1-1	CASSQAQGFMTEAFF	TGTGCCAGCAGCCAAGCACAGGGTTTCATGACTGAAGCTTTCTTT
TRBV5-4	.	.	TRBJ2-3	CASSSDIHTQYF	TGTGCCAGCAGCTCAGATATCCATACGCAGTATTTT
TRBV28	.	.	TRBJ1-1	CASGLLDRRSSAFF	TGTGCCAGTGGGCTTCTTGACCGCCGCTCGTCAGCTTTCTTT
TRBV7-3	.	TRBD2	TRBJ2-2	CASSFSGGPGELFF	TGTGCCAGCAGCTTTAGCGGGGGCCCCGGGGAGCTGTTTTTT
TRBV15	.	.	TRBJ1-2	CATTARLGGPGGYTF	TGTGCCACCACCGCCCGCCTTGGAGGGCCGGGAGGCTACACCTTC
TRBV29-1	few	TRBD1	TRBJ2-7	CSVAAYSGTGNEQYF	TGCAGCGTTGCCGCCTATTCCGGGACAGGCAACGAGCAGTACTTC
TRBV19	.	.	TRBJ1-2	CASSTLSTVVFYGYTF	TGTGCCAGTAGTACCCTATCGACAGTAGTTTTTTATGGCTACACCTTC
TRBV19	.	.	TRBJ1-6	CASRPPGTASNSPLHF	TGTGCCAGTAGGCCCCCTGGGACTGCCTCAAATTCACCCCTCCACTTT
TRBV7-3	.	.	TRBJ2-3	CASSFSVTSSAQYF	TGTGCCAGCAGCTTTAGCGTTACATCCAGCGCGCAGTATTTT
TRBV4-2	.	.	TRBJ1-2	CASSQESTDGGDGYTF	TGTGCCAGCAGCCAAGAATCCACCGACGGGGGAGATGGCTACACCTTC
TRBV4-1	few	.	TRBJ1-3	CASSQVEGPGGDTIYF	TGCGCCAGCAGCCAGGTTGAGGGACCGGGAGGAGACACCATATATTTT
TRBV7-9	.	.	TRBJ2-1	CASSLTPTGPAGLGEQFF	TGTGCCAGCAGCTTAACACCGACAGGGCCTGCGGGGTTGGGAGAGCAGTTCTTC
TRBV6-6	.	.	TRBJ2-7	CASSLSTGIYEQYF	TGTGCCAGCAGTCTATCGACAGGAATCTACGAGCAGTACTTC
TRBV7-6	.	TRBD2	TRBJ2-1	CASSLGGRGVSNEQFF	TGTGCCAGCAGCTTAGGCGGGCGGGGGGTAAGCAATGAGCAGTTCTTC
TRBV5-1	.	.	TRBJ2-6	CASSPSLSGANVLTF	TGCGCCAGCAGCCCCAGTCTCTCCGGGGCCAACGTCCTGACTTTC
TRBV10-3	.	TRBD1	TRBJ2-3	CAINPGQATDTQYF	TGTGCCATCAACCCAGGACAGGCCACAGATACGCAGTATTTT
TRBV5-4	.	.	TRBJ2-3	CASSFRGTDTQYF	TGTGCCAGCAGCTTTCGGGGCACAGATACGCAGTATTTT
TRBV18	.	.	TRBJ1-1	CASSPGHTEAFF	TGTGCCAGCTCCCCCGGACATACTGAGGCTTTCTTT
TRBV30	.	.	TRBJ1-2	CAWSVRVQGYGYTF	TGTGCCTGGAGTGTACGGGTACAGGGCTATGGCTACACCTTC
TRBV28	.	.	TRBJ1-2	CASSFFRLGGDYGYTF	TGTGCCAGCAGTTTCTTCCGACTGGGGGGAGACTATGGCTACACCTTC
TRBV5-1	.	.	TRBJ1-2	CASSPPGSAYGYTF	TGCGCCAGCAGCCCCCCCGGGTCGGCCTATGGCTACACCTTC
TRBV29-1	few	.	TRBJ1-1	CSVGGGQTEAFF	TGCAGCGTTGGGGGGGGTCAGACTGAAGCTTTCTTT
TRBV21-1	.	.	TRBJ1-6	CASPGPMGPLHF	TGTGCCAGCCCAGGGCCCATGGGACCCCTCCACTTT
TRBV11-2	.	TRBD1	TRBJ2-2	CASSSRGRQNGNGELFF	TGTGCCAGCAGCTCCAGGGGGCGGCAGAACGGGAACGGGGAGCTGTTTTTT
TRBV15	.	.	TRBJ2-7	CATSRRTRSYEQYF	TGTGCCACCAGCAGAAGGACAAGGTCCTACGAGCAGTACTTC
TRBV5-6	once	.	TRBJ1-1	CASSPGGAGTEAFF	TGTGCCAGCAGCCCGGGTGGGGCTGGAACTGAAGCTTTCTTT
TRBV15	once	.	TRBJ2-2	CATSVQGNPGELFF	TGTGCCACCAGCGTACAGGGAAACCCCGGGGAGCTGTTTTTT
TRBV5-5	.	.	TRBJ2-3	CASSFGADTQYF	TGTGCCAGCAGCTTCGGGGCAGATACGCAGTATTTT
TRBV6-1	few	TRBD1	TRBJ1-3	CASSEPDRVGNTIYF	TGTGCCAGCAGTGAACCGGACAGGGTCGGAAACACCATATATTTT
TRBV5-8	once	.	TRBJ1-3	CASSLGGSGNTIYF	TGTGCCAGCAGCTTGGGCGGCTCTGGAAACACCATATATTTT
TRBV6-5	.	.	TRBJ2-5	CASSYGNQETQYF	TGTGCCAGCAGTTACGGCAACCAAGAGACCCAGTACTTC
TRBV11-3	.	.	TRBJ2-1	CASSTGNNEQFF	TGTGCCAGCAGCACGGGGAACAATGAGCAGTTCTTC
TRBV7-2	.	.	TRBJ1-1	CASSLTPGNTEAFF	TGTGCCAGCAGCTTAACTCCAGGGAACACTGAAGCTTTCTTT
TRBV28	.	TRBD2	TRBJ2-7	CASSLTSGVPYEQYF	TGTGCCAGCAGTTTAACTAGCGGGGTTCCCTACGAGCAGTACTTC
TRBV9	.	.	TRBJ1-5	CASSDSPTEGNQPQHF	TGTGCCAGCAGCGATTCCCCGACAGAAGGCAATCAGCCCCAGCATTTT
TRBV10-3	.	.	TRBJ1-1	CAISETGIRGEAFF	TGTGCCATCAGTGAGACAGGGATACGCGGTGAAGCTTTCTTT
TRBV27	once	.	TRBJ2-7	CASSFSEDRAYEQYF	TGTGCCAGCAGTTTTTCGGAGGACAGAGCCTACGAGCAGTACTTC
TRBV15	.	.	TRBJ1-2	CATSLDTTNYGYTF	TGTGCCACCAGTTTGGACACCACTAACTATGGCTACACCTTC
TRBV7-2	.	.	TRBJ2-2	CASSPFAGVTGELFF	TGTGCCAGCAGCCCCTTTGCAGGGGTCACCGGGGAGCTGTTTTTT
TRBV27	.	.	TRBJ2-6	CASSLASGANVLTF	TGTGCCAGCAGTTTGGCCTCTGGGGCCAACGTCCTGACTTTC
TRBV21-1	.	.	TRBJ2-1	CASSKDSQGLFF	TGTGCCAGCAGCAAAGATTCACAGGGCTTGTTCTTC
TRBV16	.	TRBD1	TRBJ1-2	CASSLTTGRGYTF	TGTGCCAGCAGCCTAACGACAGGGAGAGGCTACACCTTC
TRBV5-1	.	TRBD2	TRBJ2-5	CASSLVSGGDMETQYF	TGCGCCAGCAGCTTGGTTAGCGGGGGAGATATGGAGACCCAGTACTTC
TRBV7-2	.	.	TRBJ2-1	CASSLRGGFSYNEQFF	TGTGCCAGCAGCTTGAGAGGTGGTTTTTCCTACAATGAGCAGTTCTTC
TRBV7-3	once	.	TRBJ2-2	CASSLLGTSNTGELFF	TGTGCCAGCAGCTTATTAGGGACTTCGAACACCGGGGAGCTGTTTTTT